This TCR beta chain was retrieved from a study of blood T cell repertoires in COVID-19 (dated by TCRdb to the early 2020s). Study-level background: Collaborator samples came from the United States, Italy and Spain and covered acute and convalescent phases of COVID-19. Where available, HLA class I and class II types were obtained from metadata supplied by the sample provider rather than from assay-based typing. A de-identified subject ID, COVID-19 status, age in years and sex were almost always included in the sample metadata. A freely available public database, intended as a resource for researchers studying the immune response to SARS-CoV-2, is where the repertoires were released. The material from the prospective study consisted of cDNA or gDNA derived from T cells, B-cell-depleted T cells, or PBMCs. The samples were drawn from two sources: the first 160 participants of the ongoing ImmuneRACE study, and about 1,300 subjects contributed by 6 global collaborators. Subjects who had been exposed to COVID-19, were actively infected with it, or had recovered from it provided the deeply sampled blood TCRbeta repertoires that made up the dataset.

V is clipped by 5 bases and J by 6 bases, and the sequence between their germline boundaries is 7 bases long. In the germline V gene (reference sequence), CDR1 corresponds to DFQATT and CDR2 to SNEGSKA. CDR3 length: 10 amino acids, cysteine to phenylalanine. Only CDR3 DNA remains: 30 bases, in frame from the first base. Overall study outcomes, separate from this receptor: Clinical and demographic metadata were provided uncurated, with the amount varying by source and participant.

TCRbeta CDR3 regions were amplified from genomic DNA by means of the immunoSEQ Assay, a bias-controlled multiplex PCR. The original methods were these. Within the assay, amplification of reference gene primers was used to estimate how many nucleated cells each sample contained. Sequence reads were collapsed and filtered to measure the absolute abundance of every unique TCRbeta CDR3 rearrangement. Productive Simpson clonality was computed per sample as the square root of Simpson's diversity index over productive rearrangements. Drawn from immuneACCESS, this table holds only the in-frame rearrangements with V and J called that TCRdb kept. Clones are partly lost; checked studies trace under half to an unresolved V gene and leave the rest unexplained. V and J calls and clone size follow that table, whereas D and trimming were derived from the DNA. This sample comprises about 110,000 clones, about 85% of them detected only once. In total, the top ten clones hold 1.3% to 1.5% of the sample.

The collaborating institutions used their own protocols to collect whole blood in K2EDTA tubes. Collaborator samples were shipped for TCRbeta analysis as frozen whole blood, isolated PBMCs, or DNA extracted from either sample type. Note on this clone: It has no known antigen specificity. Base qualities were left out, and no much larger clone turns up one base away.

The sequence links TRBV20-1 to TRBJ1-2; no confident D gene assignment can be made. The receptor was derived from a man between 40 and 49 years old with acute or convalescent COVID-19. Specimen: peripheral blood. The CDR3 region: CSAVENGYTF. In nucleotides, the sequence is TGCAGTGCTGTTGAGAATGGCTACACCTTC.